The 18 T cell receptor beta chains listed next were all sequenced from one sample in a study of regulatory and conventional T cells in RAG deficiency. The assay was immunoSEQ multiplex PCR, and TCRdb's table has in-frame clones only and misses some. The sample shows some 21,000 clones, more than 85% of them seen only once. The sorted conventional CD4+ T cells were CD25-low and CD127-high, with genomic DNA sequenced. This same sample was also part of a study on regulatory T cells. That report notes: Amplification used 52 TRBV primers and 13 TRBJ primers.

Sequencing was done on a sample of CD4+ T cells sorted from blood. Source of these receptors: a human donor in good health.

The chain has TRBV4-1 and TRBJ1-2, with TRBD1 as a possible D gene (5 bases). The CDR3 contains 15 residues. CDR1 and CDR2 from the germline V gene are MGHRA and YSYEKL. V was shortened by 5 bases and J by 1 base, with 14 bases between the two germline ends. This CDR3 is CASSTRAGINYGYTF. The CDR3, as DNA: TGCGCCAGCAGCACTCGGGCAGGGATTAACTATGGCTACACCTTC.

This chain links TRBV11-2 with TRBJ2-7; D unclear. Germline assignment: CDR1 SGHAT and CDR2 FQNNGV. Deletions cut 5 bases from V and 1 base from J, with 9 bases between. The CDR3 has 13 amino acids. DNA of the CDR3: TGTGCCAGCAGCAAGGTTTTATCCTACGAGCAGTACTTC. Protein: CASSKVLSYEQYF.

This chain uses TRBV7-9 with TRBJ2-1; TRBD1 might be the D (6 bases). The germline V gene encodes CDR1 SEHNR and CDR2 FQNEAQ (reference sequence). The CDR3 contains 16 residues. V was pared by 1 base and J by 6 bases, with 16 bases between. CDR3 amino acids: CASSLGHRAYLNEQFF. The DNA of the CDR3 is TGTGCCAGCAGCTTAGGCCACAGGGCCTATCTCAATGAGCAGTTCTTC.

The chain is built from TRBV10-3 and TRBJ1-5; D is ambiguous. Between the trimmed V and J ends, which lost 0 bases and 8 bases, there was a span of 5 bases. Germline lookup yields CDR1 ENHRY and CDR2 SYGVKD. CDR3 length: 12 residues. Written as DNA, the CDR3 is TGTGCCATCAGTGAGTCGAAGGAGCCCCAGCATTTT. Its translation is CAISESKEPQHF.

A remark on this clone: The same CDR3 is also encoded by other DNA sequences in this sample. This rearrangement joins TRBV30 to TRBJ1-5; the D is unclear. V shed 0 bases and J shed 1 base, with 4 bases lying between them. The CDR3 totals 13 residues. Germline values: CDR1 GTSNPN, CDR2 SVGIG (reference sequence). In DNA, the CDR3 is TGTGCCTGGAGTGTCGACAGCAATCAGCCCCAGCATTTT. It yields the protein CAWSVDSNQPQHF.

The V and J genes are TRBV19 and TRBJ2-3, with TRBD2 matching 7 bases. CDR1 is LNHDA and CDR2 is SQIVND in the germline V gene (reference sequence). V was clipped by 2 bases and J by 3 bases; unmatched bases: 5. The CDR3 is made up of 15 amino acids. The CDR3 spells CASSISGGETDTQYF. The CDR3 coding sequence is TGTGCCAGTAGTATATCGGGAGGTGAGACAGATACGCAGTATTTT.

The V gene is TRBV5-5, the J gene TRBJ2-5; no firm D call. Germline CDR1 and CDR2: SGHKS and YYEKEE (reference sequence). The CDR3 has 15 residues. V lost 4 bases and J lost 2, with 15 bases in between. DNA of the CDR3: TGTGCCAGCAGCCAGGTAGCCAGCTATCAAGAGACCCAGTACTTC. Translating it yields CASSQVASYQETQYF. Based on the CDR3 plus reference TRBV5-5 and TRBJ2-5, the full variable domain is DAGVTQSPTHLIKTRGQQVTLRCSPISGHKSVSWYQQVLGQGPQFIFQYYEKEERGRGNFPDRFSARQFPNYSSELNVNALLLGDSALYLCASSQVASYQETQYFGPGTRLLVL.

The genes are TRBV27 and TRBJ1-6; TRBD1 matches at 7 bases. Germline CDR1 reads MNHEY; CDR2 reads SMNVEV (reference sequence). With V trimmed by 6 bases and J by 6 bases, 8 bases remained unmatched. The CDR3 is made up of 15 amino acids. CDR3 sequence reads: CASSPGQTINSPLHF. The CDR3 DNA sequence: TGTGCCAGCAGCCCGGGACAGACTATTAATTCACCCCTCCACTTT.

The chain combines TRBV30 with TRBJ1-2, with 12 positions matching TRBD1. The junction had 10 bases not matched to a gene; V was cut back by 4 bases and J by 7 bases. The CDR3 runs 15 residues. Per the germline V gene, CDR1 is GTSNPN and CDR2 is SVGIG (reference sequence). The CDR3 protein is CAWTGGTGGLGGYTF. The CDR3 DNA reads TGTGCCTGGACGGGAGGGACAGGGGGCTTGGGTGGCTACACCTTC.

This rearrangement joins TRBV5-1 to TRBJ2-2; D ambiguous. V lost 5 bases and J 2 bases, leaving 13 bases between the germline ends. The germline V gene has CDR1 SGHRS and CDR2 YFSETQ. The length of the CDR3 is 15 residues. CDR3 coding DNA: TGCGCCAGCAGTCAGCCTCAGGACAACACCGGGGAGCTGTTTTTT. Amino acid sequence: CASSQPQDNTGELFF.

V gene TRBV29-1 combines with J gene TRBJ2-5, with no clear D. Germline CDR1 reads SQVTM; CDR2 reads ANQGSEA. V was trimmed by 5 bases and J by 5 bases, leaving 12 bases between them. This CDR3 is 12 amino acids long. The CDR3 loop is CSVLTREETQYF. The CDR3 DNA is TGCAGCGTTTTGACTCGAGAGGAGACCCAGTACTTC.

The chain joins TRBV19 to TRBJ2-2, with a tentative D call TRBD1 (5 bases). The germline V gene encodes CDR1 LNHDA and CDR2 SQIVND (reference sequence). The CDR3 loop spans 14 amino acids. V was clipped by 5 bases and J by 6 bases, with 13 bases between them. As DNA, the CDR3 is TGTGCCAGTAGTCAGGGCCAAGGGCCCGGGGAGCTGTTTTTT. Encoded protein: CASSQGQGPGELFF.

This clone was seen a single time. The CDR3 reads CASSLEGIGEAFF. CDR3 nucleotide sequence: TGTGCCAGCAGCTTAGAGGGGATTGGTGAAGCTTTCTTT. The J gene is TRBJ1-1, the V gene TRBV7-9; a possible D gene is TRBD1 (5 bases). V dropped 1 base and J dropped 7 bases, with 10 bases sitting between them. The germline V gene encodes CDR1 SEHNR and CDR2 FQNEAQ (reference sequence). The CDR3 runs to 13 residues. Full variable domain (missing parts from reference TRBV7-9 and TRBJ1-1): DTGVSQNPRHKITKRGQNVTFRCDPISEHNRLYWYRQTLGQGPEFLTYFQNEAQLEKSRLLSDRFSAERPKGSFSTLEIQRTEQGDSAMYLCASSLEGIGEAFFGQGTRLTVV.

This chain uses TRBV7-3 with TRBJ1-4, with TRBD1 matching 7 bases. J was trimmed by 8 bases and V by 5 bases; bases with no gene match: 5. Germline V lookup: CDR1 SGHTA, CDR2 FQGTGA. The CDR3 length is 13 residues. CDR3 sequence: CASSLGTAEKLFF. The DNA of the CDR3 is TGTGCCAGCAGCCTCGGGACAGCGGAAAAACTGTTTTTT. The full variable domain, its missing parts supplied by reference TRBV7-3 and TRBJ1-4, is GAGVSQTPSNKVTEKGKYVELRCDPISGHTALYWYRQSLGQGPEFLIYFQGTGAADDSGLPNDRFFAVRPEGSVSTLKIQRTERGDSAVYLCASSLGTAEKLFFGSGTQLSVL.

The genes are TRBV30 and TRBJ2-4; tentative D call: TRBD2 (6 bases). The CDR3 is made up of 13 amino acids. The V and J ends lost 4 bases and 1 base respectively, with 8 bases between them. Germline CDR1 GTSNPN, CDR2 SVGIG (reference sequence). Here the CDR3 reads CAWTRGAKNIQYF. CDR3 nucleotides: TGTGCCTGGACCCGGGGGGCCAAAAACATTCAGTACTTC.

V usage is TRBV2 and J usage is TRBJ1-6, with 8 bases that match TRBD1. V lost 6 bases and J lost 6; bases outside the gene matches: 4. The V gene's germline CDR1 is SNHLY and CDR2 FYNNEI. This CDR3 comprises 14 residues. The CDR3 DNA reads TGTGCCAGCAGGGAACAGGGGGTTAATTCACCCCTCCACTTT. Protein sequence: CASREQGVNSPLHF.

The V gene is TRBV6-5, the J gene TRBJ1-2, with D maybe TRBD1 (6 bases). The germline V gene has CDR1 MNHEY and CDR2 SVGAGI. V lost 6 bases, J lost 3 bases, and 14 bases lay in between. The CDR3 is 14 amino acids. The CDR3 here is CASRRGATDYGYTF. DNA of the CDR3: TGTGCCAGCAGGAGGGGGGCGACAGACTATGGCTACACCTTC.

The CDR3 loop is CASSIVAGENYEQYF. CDR3 DNA sequence: TGTGCCAGTAGTATAGTTGCGGGAGAAAATTACGAGCAGTACTTC. V and J are TRBV19 and TRBJ2-7, with 7 bases matching TRBD2. CDR3 length: 15 residues. The V and J ends lost 1 base and 4 bases, in that order; junction bases with no gene match: 7. The germline CDR1 and CDR2 sequences are LNHDA and SQIVND (reference sequence).